This T cell receptor beta chain was sequenced in a study of beta chain features in type 1 diabetes. The study's findings and limits: Healthy donors had naive, central memory and Treg TCRB repertoires that appeared less similar than those seen among patients. For type 1 diabetes patients, VDJ junctions showed fewer insertions and more deletions. A PCR bias possibly favoring shorter templates would apply equally to patients and controls. Moderate but significant shortening of TCRB CDR3s was recorded in all four CD4+ subsets from Type 1 diabetes patients.

This clone was seen a few times. The antigen remains undetermined. Investigators reverse transcribed all isolated RNA, so they sequenced expressed TCRB transcripts. Profiling relied on immunoSEQ multiplex PCR, and the TCRdb table lists in-frame clones only, not all of them. The sample includes 150,000 or so clones, 8% to 9.5% seen only once; the top ten take around 0.5%. The material sequenced was central memory CD4+ T cells from blood. This sequence originates from a woman aged 18-29 years with type 1 diabetes.

The CDR3 loop reads CASSQERASGATQFF. CDR3 DNA: TGCGCCAGCAGCCAAGAACGAGCTAGCGGGGCTACGCAGTTCTTC. The gene calls are TRBV4-3 and TRBJ2-1; 9 bases align to TRBD2. The germline CDR1 and CDR2 sequences are LGHNA and YSLEER. The CDR3 has 15 residues. J was trimmed by 12 bases and V by 0 bases; bases with no gene match: 9.